The entry below gives a single T cell receptor (beta chain) sequence along with its context. This sample is drawn from a study of blood T cell repertoires in COVID-19. Libraries were prepared by immunoSEQ multiplex PCR; TCRdb keeps only in-frame clonotypes and omits some of them. The data contain more than 150,000 clones, roughly 80% of them singletons. CDR3 length: 13 residues. Germline V gene sequence: CDR1 SEHNR, CDR2 FQNEAQ (reference sequence). Trimming shortened V by 3 bases and J by 5 bases, and 10 bases separated the two germline ends. This receptor was identified in a man aged 55 to 69 who had been exposed to COVID-19. The chain employs TRBV7-9 and TRBJ2-5; D is uncertain. Sequenced material: PBMCs or T cells enriched from blood (not recorded which). CDR3 loop: CASSFRLGETQYF. The CDR3, as DNA: TGTGCCAGCAGCTTCAGACTCGGGGAGACCCAGTACTTC.